A single sample is the source of the 8 T cell receptor beta chains below, sequenced in a study of T cell changes during pregnancy in multiple sclerosis. Sequencing used immunoSEQ multiplex PCR; TCRdb keeps in-frame clones, though not all of them. The sample consists of 55,000 to 75,000 clones, 85% to 95% of them appearing once. Sequencing used CD8+ T cells from peripheral blood mononuclear cells, obtained in the second trimester of pregnancy. These receptors came from a female donor with multiple sclerosis, enrolled in a pregnancy study.

The genes are TRBV28 and TRBJ2-3, with TRBD2 matching 10 bases. The germline gives CDR1 MDHEN, CDR2 SYDVKM. The V gene end was trimmed by 4 bases and the J gene end by 5 bases; junction bases not matched to a gene: 9. The CDR3 runs to 16 residues. In nucleotides, the CDR3 is TGTGCCAGCAGTTGGAGTCTAGCGGGAGTTGGAGATACGCAGTATTTT. This codes for CASSWSLAGVGDTQYF.

The V gene is TRBV7-8, the J gene TRBJ2-1, with 9 bases lining up with TRBD2. The germline V gene has CDR1 SGHVS and CDR2 FQNEAQ. The CDR3 covers 16 residues. Germline trimming cut 2 bases from V and 2 bases from J; bases unmatched to any gene: 4. The CDR3 is CASSLWLAGTYNEQFF. DNA for the CDR3: TGTGCCAGCAGCTTATGGCTAGCGGGAACCTACAATGAGCAGTTCTTC.

The rearrangement links TRBV19 to TRBJ2-7; 11 nucleotides match TRBD2. CDR3 length: 16 residues. Germline loops: CDR1 LNHDA, CDR2 SQIVND (reference sequence). V lost 3 bases to trimming and J lost 0 bases; unmatched junction nucleotides: 4. The chain's CDR3 is CASSIASGGSSYEQYF. Here the CDR3 DNA reads TGTGCCAGTAGTATTGCTAGCGGGGGGAGCTCCTACGAGCAGTACTTC.

The genes are TRBV13 and TRBJ2-1, with D possibly matching TRBD2 (5 bases). CDR1 and CDR2 (germline): PRHDT, FYEKMQ (reference sequence). The ends were cut back, 10 bases at V and 5 bases at J, with 15 bases in the middle. This CDR3 has 13 amino acids. As DNA, the CDR3 is TGTGCCACTCACCTCCGGGGAGACAATGAGCAGTTCTTC. Translated: CATHLRGDNEQFF. The variable domain in full, with the rest retrieved from reference TRBV13 and TRBJ2-1, is AAGVIQSPRHLIKEKRETATLKCYPIPRHDTVYWYQQGPGQDPQFLISFYEKMQSDKGSIPDRFSAQQFSDYHSELNMSSLELGDSALYFCATHLRGDNEQFFGPGTRLTVL.

This rearrangement joins TRBV19 to TRBJ1-2, with 8 bases matching TRBD1. V was pared by 10 bases and J by 5 bases, with 9 bases of the junction left unmatched. CDR3 length: 13 amino acids. From germline, CDR1 is LNHDA and CDR2 SQIVND (reference sequence). CDR3 bases: TGTGCCACTGCCCCTCAGGGGGCGTATGGCTACACCTTC. It codes for CATAPQGAYGYTF.

Comments on this clone: The DNA is omitted, as the CDR3 cannot be located on it reliably, and the CDR3 follows TCRdb's listing. The chain combines TRBV30 with TRBJ2-1; the listed D gene, TRBD2, was not tested against the DNA. In germline, CDR1 is GTSNPN, CDR2 SVGIG (reference sequence). The CDR3 spans 13 amino acids, including both terminal residues. The CDR3 spells CAWSVGSGSWKFF.

J is TRBJ1-1 and V is TRBV7-9, with TRBD1 matching over 9 bases. The junction had 3 bases not matched to a gene; V was cut back by 5 bases and J by 2 bases. CDR3 size: 14 residues. Germline V gene sequence: CDR1 SEHNR, CDR2 FQNEAQ (reference sequence). CDR3 DNA: TGTGCCAGCAGCGGGACAGGGCAAAACACTGAAGCTTTCTTT. Translating it yields CASSGTGQNTEAFF.

The rearrangement links TRBV27 to TRBJ2-1, with TRBD2 matching 12 bases. The CDR3 runs to 18 residues. CDR1 and CDR2 (germline): MNHEY, SMNVEV (reference sequence). The V and J ends lost 0 bases and 9 bases, in that order; junction bases with no gene match: 12. CDR3 region: CASSLSSFRLAGAGEQFF. The CDR3 DNA follows: TGTGCCAGCAGTTTATCCTCATTCAGACTAGCGGGAGCTGGTGAGCAGTTCTTC.